The present entry profiles one TCR beta chain with its context. The data belong to a study of blood T cell repertoires in COVID-19. Background on the study: PBMCs, B-cell-depleted T cells, or T cells provided the cDNA or gDNA that made up the material.

This study enrolled people aged 18 to 89 from about 24 US geographic areas. Grouping used clinical history reported by participants in a survey and questionnaire. In the original analysis: It was from reference gene primer amplification that nucleated cell counts were estimated. Profiling relied on immunoSEQ multiplex PCR, and the TCRdb table lists in-frame clones only, not all of them. That table is the source of V, J and clone size, and D and trimming were worked out from the DNA. The table lists 120,000 to 150,000 clones, about four fifths of them singletons. Trimming stripped 6 bases from V and 0 bases from J, with 14 bases between. Germline V gene sequence: CDR1 SGHTA, CDR2 FQGNSA. The CDR3 loop spans 15 amino acids.

This chain connects TRBV7-2 to TRBJ1-2; D possibly corresponds to TRBD1 (5 bases). The source material was PBMCs or T cells enriched from blood (not recorded which). This receptor was taken from a man aged 35-49 years with acute COVID-19. CDR3 DNA: TGTGCCAGCAGTTTCACAGGATCCTCTAACTATGGCTACACCTTC. Protein sequence: CASSFTGSSNYGYTF.